Below, 6 T cell receptor beta chains from the same sample are listed, as sequenced in a study of T cell responses to AZD1222 COVID-19 vaccine. Measured with immunoSEQ multiplex PCR; TCRdb has only the in-frame clones, and not every one. The sample lists roughly 140,000 clones; 75% to 95% were seen once. This material consisted of peripheral blood, taken 28 days after the second AZD1222 dose. These receptors originate from an adult who received the AZD1222 COVID-19 vaccine.

V and J are TRBV11-2 and TRBJ2-1, with 9 nucleotides matching TRBD2. With 0 bases clipped from V and 6 bases from J, the junction kept 6 bases outside the gene matches. The germline V gene has CDR1 SGHAT and CDR2 FQNNGV. The CDR3 is 16 amino acids. The CDR3: CASSLEGLAGLNEQFF. In DNA, the CDR3 is TGTGCCAGCAGCTTAGAAGGGCTAGCGGGACTCAATGAGCAGTTCTTC.

The chain is built from TRBV6-5 and TRBJ1-2, with 7 positions matching TRBD1. The CDR3 has 15 amino acids. Germline lookup yields CDR1 MNHEY and CDR2 SVGAGI. V gave up 4 bases and J gave up 0 bases; unmatched junction bases: 5. CDR3: CASSFGQDSNYGYTF. Written as DNA, the CDR3 is TGTGCCAGCAGTTTTGGACAGGATTCTAACTATGGCTACACCTTC.

The chain uses TRBV5-4 and TRBJ2-7; TRBD1 matches 9 bases. The germline gives CDR1 SGHNT, CDR2 YYREEE (reference sequence). CDR3 length equals 14 residues. Trimming took 4 bases from V and 3 from J; bases not matched to a gene: 5. The CDR3 here is CASSRTGAIYEQYF. In DNA form, the CDR3 reads TGTGCCAGCAGCCGGACAGGGGCTATCTACGAGCAGTACTTC.

This chain connects TRBV29-1 to TRBJ1-1; 7 positions match TRBD1. The CDR3 has 14 amino acids. CDR1 is SQVTM, CDR2 ANQGSEA, per germline. The V and J ends lost 7 bases and 0 bases, in that order; junction bases with no gene match: 8. CDR3 nucleotide sequence: TGCAGCGCCCACAGGGGATCCATGAACACTGAAGCTTTCTTT. This gives the protein CSAHRGSMNTEAFF. The full variable domain, completed using reference TRBV29-1 and TRBJ1-1, is SAVISQKPSRDICQRGTSLTIQCQVDSQVTMMFWYRQQPGQSLTLIATANQGSEATYESGFVIDKFPISRPNLTFSTLTVSNMSPEDSSIYLCSAHRGSMNTEAFFGQGTRLTVV.

This clone was detected only a few times. V usage is TRBV28 and J usage is TRBJ2-3; TRBD1 or TRBD2 may be the D gene (5 bases each). The CDR3 has 17 residues. CDR1 and CDR2 (germline): MDHEN, SYDVKM. The germline V and J ends were trimmed by 5 bases and 2 bases, with 20 bases remaining between them. DNA for the CDR3: TGTGCCAGCAGTCGGGACCTAGACACAGCTTTCACAGATACGCAGTATTTT. This sequence encodes CASSRDLDTAFTDTQYF.

V is TRBV11-2 and J is TRBJ1-2, with D maybe TRBD1 (6 bases). V lost 2 bases and J 10 bases, leaving 11 bases between the germline ends. The CDR3 consists of 12 residues. Per germline, CDR1 SGHAT and CDR2 FQNNGV. The CDR3 bases are TGTGCCAGCAGCTTATTCGGGGGCGCCTACACCTTC. It encodes CASSLFGGAYTF.